This entry lists 14 T cell receptor beta chains sequenced from one sample in a study of blood T cell repertoires in COVID-19. Generated by immunoSEQ multiplex PCR, the TCRdb table keeps only in-frame clones and is missing some. In the table there are roughly 120,000 clones, roughly four fifths of which are singletons. Sequencing input: peripheral blood. The origin of the receptors is an elderly man with COVID-19, enrolled during active disease.

A note on this clone: A junction boundary mismatches the germline segment, possibly from a read error. The rearrangement joins TRBV7-3 to TRBJ2-1; D unresolved. CDR1 is SGHTA, CDR2 FQGTGA, per germline. The CDR3 loop spans 12 amino acids. The CDR3: CASSITPNEQFF. The CDR3 DNA reads TGTGCCAGCAGCATAACCCCGAATGAGCAGTTCTTC.

This chain links TRBV18 with TRBJ1-4, with a tentative D call TRBD1 (6 bases). This CDR3 contains 15 residues. V lost 3 bases, J lost 4 bases, and 12 bases lay in between. Looked up from germline, CDR1 is KGHSH and CDR2 is LQKENI. For the CDR3, the DNA is TGTGCCAGCTCACCGTTCCAGGGGTATAATGAAAAACTGTTTTTT. Its protein is CASSPFQGYNEKLFF.

This clone has at least ten counts. The chain has TRBV27 and TRBJ2-1, with D tentatively TRBD2 (5 bases). The V gene lost 5 bases and the J gene lost 7 bases, with 12 bases spanning the gap. The CDR3 is made up of 13 amino acids. In germline, CDR1 is MNHEY, CDR2 SMNVEV (reference sequence). The CDR3 reads CASSINRGNEQFF. In nucleotides, the CDR3 is TGTGCCAGCAGTATCAACCGAGGGAATGAGCAGTTCTTC.

This rearrangement joins TRBV7-9 to TRBJ2-1; 8 bases map to TRBD2. The trim removed 5 bases at V and 3 bases at J, leaving 9 bases unmatched. The CDR3 is made up of 16 amino acids. The germline V gene has CDR1 SEHNR and CDR2 FQNEAQ (reference sequence). Here the CDR3 reads CASSPIAGPDYNEQFF. The CDR3 region has the DNA TGTGCCAGCAGCCCCATAGCGGGACCCGACTACAATGAGCAGTTCTTC.

This chain uses TRBV7-2 with TRBJ1-2, with 9 bases lining up with TRBD1. J lost 8 bases, V lost 5 bases, and 12 bases had no gene match. The CDR3 has 15 residues. Per germline, CDR1 SGHTA and CDR2 FQGNSA. This CDR3 reads CASSPLTGGVGGYTF. The CDR3 region has the DNA TGTGCCAGCAGCCCACTTACAGGGGGCGTTGGCGGCTACACCTTC.

The V call is TRBV9, the J call TRBJ2-3; 7 nucleotides line up with TRBD2. Germline CDR1 SGDLS, CDR2 YYNGEE. The J segment lost 1 base and the V segment lost 0 bases, leaving 2 bases of the junction unmatched. This CDR3 spans 15 amino acids. CDR3 amino acids: CASSVAGRGTDTQYF. The CDR3, as DNA: TGTGCCAGCAGCGTAGCGGGGAGGGGCACAGATACGCAGTATTTT.

This clone was counted many times. This CDR3 reads CASSQSLDRDYGYTF. The CDR3 DNA reads as TGTGCCAGCAGCCAAAGCTTAGACAGGGATTATGGCTACACCTTC. This chain uses TRBV6-5 with TRBJ1-2; 7 positions agree with TRBD1. The V and J ends lost 6 bases and 5 bases, in that order; junction bases with no gene match: 12. The CDR3 spans 15 residues. The V gene's germline CDR1 is MNHEY and CDR2 SVGAGI.

This clone was found once. J is TRBJ1-6 and V is TRBV28; 7 positions match TRBD1. This CDR3 spans 16 amino acids. CDR1 is MDHEN, CDR2 SYDVKM, per germline. Trimming cost V 3 bases and J 6 bases; bases outside gene matches: 8. The CDR3 loop is CASSFATGESNSPLHF. In nucleotides, the CDR3 is TGTGCCAGCAGTTTCGCAACAGGGGAGAGTAATTCACCCCTCCACTTT.

The chain couples TRBV5-4 to TRBJ2-1; 10 bases align to TRBD2. From germline, CDR1 is SGHNT and CDR2 YYREEE (reference sequence). The CDR3 is 16 residues long. Germline trimming cut 0 bases from V and 4 bases from J; bases unmatched to any gene: 4. CDR3 bases: TGTGCCAGCAGCTTGGTAGCGGGAGGACAGTACAATGAGCAGTTCTTC. Translated, it gives CASSLVAGGQYNEQFF.

The chain couples TRBV10-1 to TRBJ2-1; D might be TRBD1 (6 bases). Between the trimmed V and J ends, which lost 5 bases and 0 bases, there was a span of 8 bases. The V gene's germline CDR1 is WNHNN and CDR2 SYGVQD (reference sequence). This CDR3 has 14 residues. The CDR3 sequence: CASSQQGSYNEQFF. CDR3 nucleotide sequence: TGCGCCAGCAGTCAACAGGGCTCCTACAATGAGCAGTTCTTC.

V is TRBV19 and J is TRBJ1-6, with D possibly TRBD1 on 6 matching bases. The V end lost 8 bases, the J end lost 7 bases, and 18 bases lay between the germline ends. The CDR3 runs to 15 residues. Germline lookup yields CDR1 LNHDA and CDR2 SQIVND (reference sequence). Written as DNA, the CDR3 is TGTGCCAGTTCCCTGGGGGCGTCCTCAAATTCACCCCTCCACTTT. It yields the protein CASSLGASSNSPLHF.

The chain uses TRBV5-4 and TRBJ1-3, with TRBD1 matching over 7 bases. Germline CDR1 and CDR2: SGHNT and YYREEE (reference sequence). Unmatched junction bases numbered 4, after V lost 1 base and J lost 6 bases. The CDR3 runs to 14 residues. CDR3 protein: CASSLLGGENTIYF. In nucleotides, the CDR3 is TGTGCCAGCAGCTTGTTAGGGGGCGAAAACACCATATATTTT.

V usage is TRBV6-1 and J usage is TRBJ1-2; 9 bases are shared with TRBD1. The length of the CDR3 is 15 residues. Germline assignment: CDR1 MNHNS and CDR2 SASEGT. V lost 0 bases to trimming and J lost 4 bases; unmatched junction nucleotides: 3. CDR3 sequence (DNA): TGTGCCAGCAGTGAAGCGGCGGGACAGGGCTATGGCTACACCTTC. It yields the protein CASSEAAGQGYGYTF.

V and J are TRBV29-1 and TRBJ2-7, with 9 bases aligning to TRBD2. Trimming removed 7 bases from V and 6 bases from J; junction bases left unmatched: 7. CDR1 is SQVTM and CDR2 is ANQGSEA in the germline V gene. This CDR3 is built from 12 residues. This CDR3 is CSGVGLAGEQYF. The DNA of the CDR3 is TGCAGCGGGGTGGGACTAGCTGGCGAGCAGTACTTC.